Listed below are T cell receptor beta chains from one sample, sequenced in a study of OX40 agonist ivuxolimab in advanced cancers. Only in-frame clones appear in the TCRdb table, and some are missing; sequencing was by immunoSEQ multiplex PCR. Altogether tens of thousands of clones are present, about 88% being singletons, with the ten largest covering 0.7% to 0.95%. The specimen comprised CD4+ or CD8+ T cells sorted from blood, sampled in a trial of the OX40 agonist ivuxolimab. Source of these receptors: an adult with an advanced solid tumor such as melanoma, head and neck, liver or kidney cancer. CDR3s include the opening cysteine and the closing phenylalanine or tryptophan. D genes are given only for firm matches. Clone size, where shown, is once, few, many, or a class for clones that have expanded.

>NA|TRBJ2-7|TRBV6-6|TRBD2
TGTGCCAGCAGCATCCTCGTCGGGAGCGGGGGGTACGAGCAGTACTTC
CASSILVGSGGYEQYF
>NA|TRBJ1-5|TRBV18|TRBD1
TGTGCCAGCCCACCGGGACAGGGGGCGAATCAGCCCCAGCATTTT
CASPPGQGANQPQHF
>NA|TRBJ1-1|TRBV18|TRBD1
TGTGCCAGCTCACAGGGGGCGACTGGGTCGAACACTGAAGCTTTCTTT
CASSQGATGSNTEAFF
>NA|TRBJ2-7|TRBV6-1|TRBD2
TGTGCCACCTTTGGGGGGGGGAACTACGAGCAGTACTTC
CATFGGGNYEQYF
>NA|TRBJ2-5|TRBV7-2|NA
TGTGCCAGCAGCCAGAGCGGCGTAAAAGAGACCCAGTACTTC
CASSQSGVKETQYF
>once|TRBJ2-3|TRBV7-8|NA
TGTGCCAGCAGCTCCTGGCCTCTTACCACAGATACGCAGTATTTT
CASSSWPLTTDTQYF
>NA|TRBJ1-5|TRBV27|TRBD1
TGTGCCAGCAGTTCTCTGGGGACAGGGGCCGATCAGCCCCAGCATTTT
CASSSLGTGADQPQHF
>NA|TRBJ2-3|TRBV7-8|NA
TGTGCCAGCAGCTTAGTGCCGGGAAACACAGATACGCAGTATTTT
CASSLVPGNTDTQYF
>NA|TRBJ1-2|TRBV5-1|TRBD1
TGCGCCAGCAGCAAATCGACAGGGTTAAACTATGGCTACACCTTC
CASSKSTGLNYGYTF
>NA|TRBJ2-3|TRBV6-7|NA
TGTGCCAGTAAGACCGTTCGGACAGCATCAGATACGCAGTATTTT
CASKTVRTASDTQYF
>NA|TRBJ2-3|TRBV7-9|NA
TGTGCCAGCAGCTTAGGGGCAGGGAGCATCGTCCCAGATACGCAGTATTTT
CASSLGAGSIVPDTQYF
>once|TRBJ2-5|TRBV23-1|NA
TGCGCCAGCAGTCAATCAACAGGAATAAAAGAGACCCAGTACTTC
CASSQSTGIKETQYF
>NA|TRBJ2-2|TRBV30|NA
TGTGCCTGGAGTTTGGGACTCCCCGGGGAGCTGTTTTTT
CAWSLGLPGELFF
>NA|TRBJ1-4|TRBV6-1|NA
TGTGCCAGCCGGGTGAGGGCGACTAATGAAAAACTGTTTTTT
CASRVRATNEKLFF
>NA|TRBJ1-6|TRBV15|NA
TGTGCCACCAGCAGAGCCTCGAGAGGCAAGAATTCACCCCTCCACTTT
CATSRASRGKNSPLHF
>NA|TRBJ1-6|TRBV6-6|NA
TGTGCCAGCCAACAGGCTAGCTCCTATAATTCACCCCTCCACTTT
CASQQASSYNSPLHF
>NA|TRBJ2-7|TRBV7-2|TRBD2
TGTGCCAGCAGCAAGAAAGGACTAGACCACTACGAGCAGTACTTC
CASSKKGLDHYEQYF
>NA|TRBJ1-5|TRBV29-1|TRBD1
TGCAGCGTTGTGGTGAGCCTCGGACAGGGAAATCAGCCCCAGCATTTT
CSVVVSLGQGNQPQHF
>NA|TRBJ2-3|TRBV7-2|NA
TGTGCCAGCAGCTTAACTATCAACACAGATACGCAGTATTTT
CASSLTINTDTQYF
>NA|TRBJ2-7|TRBV7-2|TRBD2
TGTGCCAGCAGCCTCCAGGGAGTAGCGGGAGCCGAGCAGTACTTC
CASSLQGVAGAEQYF
>NA|TRBJ2-4|TRBV20-1|TRBD2
TGCAGTGCTTCGACTAGCGGTATTCAGTACTTC
CSASTSGIQYF
>NA|TRBJ2-2|TRBV6-5|NA
TGTGCCAGCAGTTACTCGGGCAGAAACACCGGGGAGCTGTTTTTT
CASSYSGRNTGELFF
>NA|TRBJ2-5|TRBV29-1|NA
TGCAGCGTTGAATCGAGGGAAGGTATTCGAGAGACCCAGTACTTC
CSVESREGIRETQYF
>NA|TRBJ1-3|TRBV11-2|NA
TGTGCCAGCAGCTTAGACCCCGGCAGGGTAACTGGAAACACCATATATTTT
CASSLDPGRVTGNTIYF
>NA|TRBJ2-5|TRBV6-5|NA
TGTGCCAGCAGGGCGGACGGAGCTTGGGCCCAGTACTTC
CASRADGAWAQYF
>NA|TRBJ2-7|TRBV7-2|NA
TGTGCCAGCAGCCCATCAGGCGGGGCCTACGAGCAGTACTTC
CASSPSGGAYEQYF
>NA|TRBJ2-7|TRBV18|TRBD1
TGTGCCAGCTCACCAACCCACCGGGACAGGTTCTATTACGAGCAGTACTTC
CASSPTHRDRFYYEQYF
>NA|TRBJ1-3|TRBV14|NA
TGTGCCAGCCGGACAGCGGGGTCTGGAAACACCATATATTTT
CASRTAGSGNTIYF
>NA|TRBJ2-1|TRBV9|NA
TGTGCCAGCAGCGTATTACGGAGCGGAGCCCGTCGGAATGAGCAGTTCTTC
CASSVLRSGARRNEQFF
>NA|TRBJ1-1|TRBV6-4|NA
TGTGCCAGCAGGACCGAGGGTGGTCACACTGAAGCTTTCTTT
CASRTEGGHTEAFF
>once|TRBJ2-7|TRBV5-3|NA
TGTGCCAGCAACTGGGAGGGGGGTTCCTACGAGCAGTACTTC
CASNWEGGSYEQYF
>NA|TRBJ1-2|TRBV6-6|NA
TGTGCCAGCAGCAGGGCGGAAAATGGCTACACCTTC
CASSRAENGYTF
>NA|TRBJ2-1|TRBV10-1|NA
TGCGCCAGCAGTGAGATACTGGGGGCTAGGAATGAGCAGTTCTTC
CASSEILGARNEQFF
>NA|TRBJ1-5|TRBV30|TRBD1
TGTGCCTGGAGCCCAGGGGGCTCTCATCAGCCCCAGCATTTT
CAWSPGGSHQPQHF
>NA|TRBJ1-4|TRBV7-2|NA
TGTGCCAGCAGCTTAGTTTCCGGAGCTAATGAAAAACTGTTTTTT
CASSLVSGANEKLFF
>NA|TRBJ1-2|TRBV4-1|TRBD1
TGCGCCAGCAGCCCAGGGGGAGGTGAGAACTATGGCTACACCTTC
CASSPGGGENYGYTF
>NA|TRBJ1-1|TRBV19|NA
TGTGCCAGTAACGTCGGTGTCGGGGCGAACACTGAAGCTTTCTTT
CASNVGVGANTEAFF
>once|TRBJ2-7|TRBV18|NA
TGTGCCAGCTCACCACCGGGAGGAAACGAGCAGTACTTC
CASSPPGGNEQYF
>NA|TRBJ1-5|TRBV6-1|NA
TGTGCCAGCAGTGAGATCAGGGAACGGCAGCCCCAGCATTTT
CASSEIRERQPQHF
>NA|TRBJ2-5|TRBV7-7|NA
TGTGCTAGCAGCTTTAGCGGCCCACAAGAGACCCAGTACTTC
CASSFSGPQETQYF
>NA|TRBJ1-5|TRBV27|NA
TGTGCCAGCAGTTTGACAGACAATCAGCCCCAGCATTTT
CASSLTDNQPQHF
>NA|TRBJ1-2|TRBV5-1|NA
TGCGCCAGCAGCATACAGGGAACTGGCTACACCTTC
CASSIQGTGYTF